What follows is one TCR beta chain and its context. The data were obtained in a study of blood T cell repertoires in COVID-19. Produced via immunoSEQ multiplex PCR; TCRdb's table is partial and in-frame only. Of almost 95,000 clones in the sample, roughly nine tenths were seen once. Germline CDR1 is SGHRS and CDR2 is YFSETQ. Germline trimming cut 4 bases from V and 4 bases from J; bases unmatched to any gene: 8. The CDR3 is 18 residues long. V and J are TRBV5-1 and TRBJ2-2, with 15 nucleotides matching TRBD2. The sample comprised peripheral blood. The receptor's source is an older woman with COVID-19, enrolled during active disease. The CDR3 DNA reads TGCGCCAGCAGCGTCGGACTAGCGGGGGGGCCGGCCACCGGGGAGCTGTTTTTT. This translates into CASSVGLAGGPATGELFF. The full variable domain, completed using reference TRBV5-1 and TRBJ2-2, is KAGVTQTPRYLIKTRGQQVTLSCSPISGHRSVSWYQQTPGQGLQFLFEYFSETQRNKGNFPGRFSGRQFSNSRSEMNVSTLELGDSALYLCASSVGLAGGPATGELFFGEGSRLTVL.